These 17 T cell receptor beta chains were sequenced from one sample in a study of blood T cell repertoires in COVID-19 (dated by TCRdb to about 2020). The library was made by the immunoSEQ multiplex PCR assay. TCRdb re-hosts the immuneACCESS table, in-frame sequences only. Its copies lack some clones; in the studies checked, an unresolved V gene accounts for under half of them, and the cause for the rest is not known. In this sample the table shows hundreds of thousands of clones, around 88% of which occur a single time. Jointly, the top ten make up approximately 5.7% of the sample. Sequencing was performed on PBMCs or T cells enriched from blood (not recorded which). The receptor set was obtained from a woman in her thirties or forties who had recovered from COVID-19.

The chain links TRBV30 to TRBJ2-1; the D gene is possibly TRBD1 (5 bases). Germline V lookup: CDR1 GTSNPN, CDR2 SVGIG (reference sequence). V lost 2 bases and J lost 12, with 11 bases in between. This CDR3 is built from 11 residues. In nucleotides, the CDR3 is TGTGCCTGGAGTAACCCAGGGCCGCAGTTCTTC. This gives the protein CAWSNPGPQFF.

The genes are TRBV2 and TRBJ2-7; 8 bases map to TRBD2. Trimming cost V 3 bases and J 0 bases; bases outside gene matches: 10. The length of the CDR3 is 17 residues. Per the germline V gene, CDR1 is SNHLY and CDR2 is FYNNEI. Here the CDR3 reads CASSDRPGGSHSYEQYF. The CDR3, as DNA: TGTGCCAGCAGTGACCGCCCGGGAGGGTCTCACTCCTACGAGCAGTACTTC.

This clone was detected once. The chain joins TRBV7-2 to TRBJ1-2, with 8 bases fitting TRBD1. Per germline, CDR1 SGHTA and CDR2 FQGNSA. The CDR3 runs 15 residues. J gave up 5 bases and V 5 bases, and 10 bases lay outside the gene matches. For the CDR3, the DNA is TGTGCCAGCAGCCAAGGGACAGGAAACCCTTATGGCTACACCTTC. It is translated as CASSQGTGNPYGYTF.

The rearrangement joins TRBV18 to TRBJ1-3, with D perhaps TRBD1 (5 bases). The length of the CDR3 is 16 residues. Trimming took off 1 base at V and 0 bases at J, with 10 bases between the two ends. Germline V lookup: CDR1 KGHSH, CDR2 LQKENI. The CDR3 nucleotides are TGTGCCAGCTCACCACGAGACAGCTTCTCTGGAAACACCATATATTTT. Its translation is CASSPRDSFSGNTIYF.

This chain uses TRBV9 with TRBJ1-1; unclear D gene. There are 13 residues in the CDR3. V lost 5 bases and J lost 1, with 9 bases in between. Germline CDR1 SGDLS, CDR2 YYNGEE. This CDR3 reads CASSSDTNTEAFF. The CDR3 DNA is TGTGCCAGCAGTTCAGACACGAACACTGAAGCTTTCTTT.

The chain couples TRBV7-2 to TRBJ1-3; unclear D gene. The CDR3 sequence is 16 residues long. Germline values: CDR1 SGHTA, CDR2 FQGNSA. The V end lost 0 bases, the J end lost 0 bases, and 9 bases lay between the germline ends. The CDR3 protein is CASSLAQFLSGNTIYF. CDR3 bases: TGTGCCAGCAGCTTAGCTCAGTTCCTCTCTGGAAACACCATATATTTT.

This rearrangement joins TRBV11-2 to TRBJ1-4; 10 bases are shared with TRBD1. With 2 bases clipped from V and 7 bases from J, the junction kept 10 bases outside the gene matches. Germline values: CDR1 SGHAT, CDR2 FQNNGV. The CDR3 runs 17 residues. The CDR3 sequence is CASSLRKTGTGAEKLFF. In DNA, the CDR3 is TGTGCCAGCAGCTTACGAAAGACCGGGACAGGGGCTGAAAAACTGTTTTTT.

J is TRBJ1-2 and V is TRBV6-4; 8 bases fit TRBD1. The CDR3 has 15 residues. Germline CDR1 MRHNA, CDR2 SNTAGT. V trimming: 2 bases; J trimming: 2 bases; junction bases outside the gene matches: 4. The CDR3 loop reads CASSDGQGGNYGYTF. In DNA, the CDR3 is TGTGCCAGCAGTGACGGACAGGGAGGGAACTATGGCTACACCTTC.

The DNA of the CDR3 is TGTGCCAGCAGCGCGGGTACTCCGGGCGGGAATACCGGGGAGCTGTTTTTT. Translation gives CASSAGTPGGNTGELFF. This chain uses TRBV5-4 with TRBJ2-2; weak D call: TRBD2 (6 bases). Germline CDR1 and CDR2: SGHNT and YYREEE (reference sequence). With 4 bases removed from V and 5 bases from J, the gap between germline ends came to 21 bases. This CDR3 has 17 amino acids.

V is TRBV2 and J is TRBJ1-1, with D possibly TRBD1 on 6 matching bases. The CDR3 has 11 residues. The V gene's germline CDR1 is SNHLY and CDR2 FYNNEI. Trimming stripped 5 bases from V and 6 bases from J, with 7 bases between. In DNA form, the CDR3 reads TGTGCCAGCAGTAACAGGGCTGAAGCTTTCTTT. Protein product: CASSNRAEAFF.

The chain links TRBV2 to TRBJ2-1; D unclear. Trimming stripped 2 bases from V and 8 bases from J, with 13 bases between. The CDR3 totals 14 residues. CDR1 is SNHLY and CDR2 is FYNNEI in the germline V gene. In DNA, the CDR3 is TGTGCCAGCAGTGAAAGTCCTCTGGAGTATGAGCAGTTCTTC. Its translation: CASSESPLEYEQFF. Looking up the rest from reference TRBV2 and TRBJ2-1 gives the full variable domain: EPEVTQTPSHQVTQMGQEVILRCVPISNHLYFYWYRQILGQKVEFLVSFYNNEISEKSEIFDDQFSVERPDGSNFTLKIRSTKLEDSAMYFCASSESPLEYEQFFGPGTRLTVL.

The chain combines TRBV5-4 with TRBJ2-7; 12 nucleotides align to TRBD2. CDR1 is SGHNT and CDR2 is YYREEE in the germline V gene (reference sequence). There are 14 residues in the CDR3. With V trimmed by 0 bases and J by 6 bases, 1 base remained unmatched. The CDR3 DNA reads TGTGCCAGCAGCTTGGTACTAGCGGGAGGCGAGCAGTACTTC. Amino acids: CASSLVLAGGEQYF.

The CDR3: CASSLGGQNYGYTF. Here the CDR3 DNA reads TGTGCCAGCAGCTTAGGGGGGCAGAACTATGGCTACACCTTC. The chain employs TRBV7-9 and TRBJ1-2; D might be TRBD1 (6 bases). V was pared by 1 base and J by 2 bases, with 8 bases between. Germline V gene data show CDR1 as SEHNR and CDR2 as FQNEAQ (reference sequence). This CDR3 comprises 14 residues.

The rearrangement uses TRBV12-3 or TRBV12-4 and TRBJ1-5; D ambiguous. The V and J ends lost 6 bases and 5 bases respectively, with 11 bases between them. This CDR3 spans 13 amino acids. The DNA of the CDR3 is TGTGCCAGCAGAGGAAACTATCATCAGCCCCAGCATTTT. Its protein product is CASRGNYHQPQHF.

The chain combines TRBV25-1 with TRBJ2-2, with a possible D match to TRBD1 (5 bases). The CDR3 is 15 amino acids. The germline gives CDR1 MGHDK, CDR2 SYGVNS. The V end lost 3 bases, the J end lost 3 bases, and 11 bases lay between the germline ends. In DNA, the CDR3 is TGTGCCAGCAGTGACAAGGGGCGCCACACCGGGGAGCTGTTTTTT. It specifies CASSDKGRHTGELFF.

The rearrangement joins TRBV16 to TRBJ1-2; D unresolved. Trimming shortened V by 0 bases and J by 7 bases, and 15 bases separated the two germline ends. Per germline, CDR1 KGHSY and CDR2 FQNENV. The CDR3 runs 15 residues. The CDR3 region has the DNA TGTGCCAGCAGCCAATCCTGGTTTTGGGGAGGTGGCTACACCTTC. Its protein is CASSQSWFWGGGYTF.

The chain employs TRBV5-4 and TRBJ1-5; 9 bases match TRBD1. The germline V gene has CDR1 SGHNT and CDR2 YYREEE (reference sequence). V lost 3 bases to trimming and J lost 7 bases; unmatched junction nucleotides: 2. The CDR3 covers 13 residues. CDR3 nucleotides: TGTGCCAGCAGCTCGGACAGGGGACAGCCCCAGCATTTT. This gives the protein CASSSDRGQPQHF.